This T cell receptor beta chain was documented in a study of blood T cells in healthy people across ages. Trimming removed 4 bases at V and 5 bases at J, with 11 bases between. This CDR3 has 13 residues. Germline V CDR1 and CDR2: MGHDK, SYGVNS. This clonotype has a handful of counts. Roughly 10 milliliters was the volume of peripheral blood drawn from each donor. A second PCR of about 6 to 12 cycles used a sample-barcoded 5' primer and a J-beta primer mix. Samples each returned at least 2.5 million CDR3-containing paired-end reads. TCRdb independently ran MiXCR on the 5' RACE reads; one entry per CDR3 protein. The sample shows 750,000 or so distinct CDR3 sequences, roughly 25% of them seen only once. This sample was also put to use in a study of T cells of mothers and their children. That report notes: Sequencing returned over 9 million TCR beta CDR3 reads per mother and 2.5 million to 3 million per child.

What was sequenced was blood. The chain joins TRBV25-1 to TRBJ2-5, with D unresolved. This sequence was found in a boy aged 5 to 17 in good health. The CDR3 region is CASSGSPQETQYF. CDR3 DNA: TGTGCCAGCAGTGGGTCCCCCCAGGAGACCCAGTACTTC.